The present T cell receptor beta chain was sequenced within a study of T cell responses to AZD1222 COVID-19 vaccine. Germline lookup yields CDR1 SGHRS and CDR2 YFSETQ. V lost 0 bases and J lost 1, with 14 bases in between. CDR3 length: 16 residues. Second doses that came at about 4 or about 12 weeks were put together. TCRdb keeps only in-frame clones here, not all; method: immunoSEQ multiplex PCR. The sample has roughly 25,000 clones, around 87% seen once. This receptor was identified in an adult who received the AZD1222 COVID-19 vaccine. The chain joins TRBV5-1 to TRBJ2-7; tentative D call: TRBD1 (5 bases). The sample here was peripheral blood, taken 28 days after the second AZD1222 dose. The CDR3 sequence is CASSLDQGGISYEQYF. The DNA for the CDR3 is TGCGCCAGCAGCTTGGATCAGGGTGGTATATCCTACGAGCAGTACTTC.